The 15 T cell receptor beta chains below all came from one sample that was sequenced in a study of cytomegalovirus exposure and HLA in healthy donors. PCR was performed using 60 Vbeta and 13 Jbeta primers. Profiling relied on immunoSEQ multiplex PCR, and the TCRdb table lists in-frame clones only, not all of them. The table has approximately 150,000 clones, approximately 72% seen once; the top ten hold under 7.5%. The sequencing input was PBMCs. These TCRs come from a woman aged 55-70 years in good health and CMV-seronegative.

This chain connects TRBV4-2 to TRBJ1-1, with D uncertain. The CDR3 has 14 amino acids. Per germline, CDR1 LGHNA and CDR2 YNFKEQ. The ends were cut back, 0 bases at V and 5 bases at J, with 10 bases in the middle. This CDR3 reads CASSQEHGKTEAFF. For the CDR3, the DNA is TGTGCCAGCAGCCAAGAACACGGGAAAACTGAAGCTTTCTTT.

This sequence joins TRBV5-4 and TRBJ1-5, with 9 bases matching TRBD1. Germline V gives CDR1 SGHNT, CDR2 YYREEE (reference sequence). The V and J ends lost 4 bases and 1 base, in that order; junction bases with no gene match: 6. The length of the CDR3 is 16 residues. The CDR3 loop reads CASSTDRGWSNQPQHF. CDR3 nucleotides: TGTGCCAGCAGCACGGACAGGGGATGGAGCAATCAGCCCCAGCATTTT.

Turning to this clone: An end of the junction does not agree with germline; a read error may underlie this. The chain uses TRBV7-9 and TRBJ2-5; 9 positions agree with TRBD2. This CDR3 comprises 15 residues. Looked up from germline, CDR1 is SEHNR and CDR2 is FQNEAQ (reference sequence). CDR3 sequence (DNA): TGTTCCAGCAGCTTAAGAGCGGGAGGAGGAGAGACCCAGTACTTC. This encodes CSSSLRAGGGETQYF.

The chain has TRBV28 and TRBJ2-1; 9 bases are shared with TRBD2. Germline V gene sequence: CDR1 MDHEN, CDR2 SYDVKM. With 5 bases clipped from V and 3 bases from J, the junction kept 5 bases outside the gene matches. This CDR3 contains 15 residues. CDR3 region: CASSNLAGNYNEQFF. CDR3 sequence (DNA): TGTGCCAGCAGTAACCTAGCGGGAAACTACAATGAGCAGTTCTTC.

V gene TRBV6-1 combines with J gene TRBJ1-5; possibly TRBD1 for D (5 bases). The CDR3 sequence is 15 residues long. Germline CDR1 is MNHNS and CDR2 is SASEGT. Trimming removed 1 base from V and 5 bases from J, with 12 bases in between. The CDR3 DNA reads as TGTGCCAGCAGTGAAGGAGTTGGGGCGGATCAGCCCCAGCATTTT. This codes for CASSEGVGADQPQHF.

The rearrangement joins TRBV9 to TRBJ2-7, with 12 bases fitting TRBD2. Germline V CDR1 and CDR2: SGDLS, YYNGEE. This CDR3 is built from 14 residues. V gave up 4 bases and J gave up 6 bases; unmatched junction bases: 5. CDR3 protein: CASSPRLAGAEQYF. The CDR3 nucleotides are TGTGCCAGCAGCCCTCGACTAGCGGGAGCCGAGCAGTACTTC.

This clone was seen more than once but under ten times. This sequence joins TRBV7-8 and TRBJ2-1; the D gene is possibly TRBD1 (6 bases). V gave up 1 base and J gave up 7 bases, with 17 bases separating them. This CDR3 is built from 16 residues. Germline V gives CDR1 SGHVS, CDR2 FQNEAQ. The DNA of the CDR3 is TGTGCCAGCAGCTTAGGGGTAATTCAGGGGTATAATGAGCAGTTCTTC. It yields the protein CASSLGVIQGYNEQFF.

The chain employs TRBV14 and TRBJ2-7; TRBD2 matches at 13 bases. V was pared by 4 bases and J by 6 bases, with 6 bases of the junction left unmatched. Germline loops: CDR1 SGHDN, CDR2 FVKESK. This CDR3 has 15 amino acids. Here the CDR3 DNA reads TGTGCCAGCAGCCCGACTCGGACTAGCGGGGGCGAGCAGTACTTC. Encoded protein: CASSPTRTSGGEQYF.

This clone was observed a handful of times. One junction end does not reproduce the germline sequence, and a read error may be involved. The chain is built from TRBV10-3 and TRBJ2-7; D is ambiguous. CDR3 length: 13 amino acids. Germline loops: CDR1 ENHRY, CDR2 SYGVKD. CDR3: CAISEPYSFEQYF. The CDR3 coding sequence is TGTGCCATCAGTGAGCCTTATTCCTTCGAGCAGTACTTC.

This clone was seen a few times. The chain recombines TRBV2 with TRBJ1-5, with no clear D. CDR3 length: 13 amino acids. The V and J ends lost 7 bases and 4 bases respectively, with 11 bases between them. CDR1 is SNHLY and CDR2 is FYNNEI in the germline V gene. For the CDR3, the DNA is TGTGCCAGCAAGGTCAGGTCTAATCAGCCCCAGCATTTT. Residues: CASKVRSNQPQHF.

This clone came up a few times. The chain employs TRBV29-1 and TRBJ2-5; 10 bases fit TRBD2. The trim removed 4 bases at V and 1 base at J, leaving 3 bases unmatched. The CDR3 totals 14 residues. Germline values: CDR1 SQVTM, CDR2 ANQGSEA. CDR3 sequence (DNA): TGCAGCGTTGGGCTAGCGGGAGTCCAAGAGACCCAGTACTTC. Translating gives CSVGLAGVQETQYF.

As DNA, the CDR3 is TGTGCCAGCAGCCCTGTGGCGGGGACAGGGAAGCAGTACTTC. The encoded protein is CASSPVAGTGKQYF. The gene calls are TRBV21-1 and TRBJ2-7; the table calls TRBD1, which could not be checked here. TRBV21-1 is listed as a pseudogene. The CDR3 is 14 residues long.

The rearrangement links TRBV28 to TRBJ1-4; 8 bases agree with TRBD1. The junction had 6 bases not matched to a gene; V was cut back by 6 bases and J by 6 bases. The germline V gene has CDR1 MDHEN and CDR2 SYDVKM. The CDR3 is 14 residues long. CDR3 coding DNA: TGTGCCAGCAGCGGACAGGGCGGGGATGAAAAACTGTTTTTT. Its translation is CASSGQGGDEKLFF.

This clone has just a few counts. The chain carries TRBV4-3 and TRBJ2-2; 12 bases align to TRBD2. Trimming cost V 4 bases and J 3 bases; bases outside gene matches: 12. This CDR3 region has 19 residues. Germline CDR1 is LGHNA and CDR2 is YSLEER. The CDR3 coding sequence is TGCGCCAGCAGCCGAAATCCCCCTCTAGCGGGAGGGCACACCGGGGAGCTGTTTTTT. Protein sequence: CASSRNPPLAGGHTGELFF.

This rearrangement joins TRBV5-8 to TRBJ1-6; the D is unclear. V was clipped by 5 bases and J by 9 bases, with 12 bases between them. CDR3 length: 13 amino acids. CDR1 SGHTS and CDR2 YDEGEE come from the germline V gene. CDR3 nucleotides: TGTGCCAGCAGTCCCGGGTTCGGTTCACCCCTCCACTTT. Translation gives CASSPGFGSPLHF.